This TCR beta chain was profiled in a study of breast tumors, draining lymph nodes, adjacent tissues. The lymph nodes were axillary draining lymph nodes from breast cancer patients. Overall study results and limits: The data were judged consistent with most tumor T cells coming from lymph node and expanding in tumor. Tumor TCR diversity was below lymph nodes but above nontumor tissue.

TCRdb used MiXCR to reprocess the multiplex PCR reads, holding one entry per CDR3 protein. Of around 170,000 distinct CDR3 sequences listed, approximately 33% were seen once; the top ten hold over 3.5%. This clonotype was picked up a small number of times. Its antigen is not identified. CDR3 length equals 16 residues. In germline, CDR1 is KGHSH, CDR2 LQKENI. J gave up 0 bases and V 2 bases, and 4 bases lay outside the gene matches. The J gene is TRBJ2-3, the V gene TRBV18; 8 bases agree with TRBD2. This receptor was identified in a female donor with breast cancer. Some clones in this sample may be carry-over from other donors' samples. Source material: axillary lymph node tissue. CDR3 region: CASSPVLAASTDTQYF. The DNA of the CDR3 is TGTGCCAGCTCACCAGTACTAGCGGCTAGCACAGATACGCAGTATTTT.